A selection of T cell receptor beta chains follows, all from one sample in a study of cytomegalovirus exposure and HLA in healthy donors. Here immunoSEQ multiplex PCR was the method, and the copy in TCRdb shows in-frame clones only, minus some. The data contain 110,000 to 150,000 clones, roughly four fifths of them singletons. The material sequenced was PBMCs. These receptors were taken from a middle-aged man in good health and CMV-seropositive. The CDR3 runs from the conserved cysteine through the conserved F or W. The order of the fields is CDR3 DNA, CDR3 protein, D gene, clone size, V gene, J gene. A D gene is named only where the DNA matches it firmly. The listing skips clone size in some rows; elsewhere it reads once, few, many or a size class.

TGTGCCAGCAGCGTTAGCGGGAGCTCCTACAATGAGCAGTTCTTC	CASSVSGSSYNEQFF	TRBD2	.	TRBV9	TRBJ2-1
TGTGCCAGCAGCTACGACAGGGGAGAGACCCAGTACTTC	CASSYDRGETQYF	TRBD1	.	TRBV5-4	TRBJ2-5
TGTGCCAGCGGAGGTGCCTACGAGCAGTACTTC	CASGGAYEQYF	.	.	TRBV5-6	TRBJ2-7
TGCGCCAGCAGCCAAGGGCTAGCATCCTCCTACGAGCAGTACTTC	CASSQGLASSYEQYF	.	few	TRBV4-1	TRBJ2-7
TGCGCCAGCAGCTTCACAGGGGACGGGGGACCCCTCCACTTT	CASSFTGDGGPLHF	TRBD1	.	TRBV5-1	TRBJ1-6
TGTGCCTGGCGGGGACTAGCGGGAGTAAGTGAGCAGTTCTTC	CAWRGLAGVSEQFF	TRBD2	few	TRBV30	TRBJ2-1
TGTGCCAGCAGCCGGACTAGCGGGGGCATCTACGAGCAGTACTTC	CASSRTSGGIYEQYF	TRBD2	once	TRBV5-4	TRBJ2-7
TGTGCCACCCAGGGGTCGGATTCACCCCTCCACTTT	CATQGSDSPLHF	.	.	TRBV10-3	TRBJ1-6
TGTGCCAGCAGCCCACGACAGGGTCGGGCCGGGGAGCTGTTTTTT	CASSPRQGRAGELFF	TRBD1	.	TRBV7-6	TRBJ2-2
TGTGCCAGCAGTGAGGGGAGGCGCTACGAGCAGTACTTC	CASSEGRRYEQYF	.	.	TRBV2	TRBJ2-7
TGTGCCAGCAGCCCCGGGACAGGGGGGCACACTGAAGCTTTCTTT	CASSPGTGGHTEAFF	TRBD1	.	TRBV7-6	TRBJ1-1
TGTGCCAGCAGCTTTCCAGCGGTACCGAACACCGGGGAGCTGTTTTTT	CASSFPAVPNTGELFF	.	.	TRBV7-6	TRBJ2-2
TGTGCCAGTAGCTCTAAGACAGGGCCGAACTATGGCTACACCTTC	CASSSKTGPNYGYTF	TRBD1	.	TRBV19	TRBJ1-2
TGCGCCAGCAGCGTCGGAGACAGGGGGGCAGATACGCAGTATTTT	CASSVGDRGADTQYF	TRBD1	.	TRBV5-1	TRBJ2-3
TGTGCCATCAAGGGCGACAGGGGAGGAGAGACCCAGTACTTC	CAIKGDRGGETQYF	TRBD1	.	TRBV10-3	TRBJ2-5
TGCGCCAGCAGCTTGGATTTATGGACAGGGCCCTACGAGCAGTACTTC	CASSLDLWTGPYEQYF	TRBD1	.	TRBV5-1	TRBJ2-7
TGTGCCAGCAGTTTCCTCGGGACTCCCACTGAAGCTTTCTTT	CASSFLGTPTEAFF	.	.	TRBV6-5	TRBJ1-1
TGTGCCAGCAGTTACTCGAGGAATGATCCTGGCGAGCAGTACTTC	CASSYSRNDPGEQYF	.	.	TRBV6-6	TRBJ2-7
TGTGCCAGCAGCTTACGGGATTCCGGAGGAATCCAGTACTTC	CASSLRDSGGIQYF	.	.	TRBV5-6	TRBJ2-5
TGTGCCAGCAGCGGACGGGGGGGCGCCACAGATACGCAGTATTTT	CASSGRGGATDTQYF	TRBD2	few	TRBV7-3	TRBJ2-3
TGCGCCAGCAGCTTGGGGACAGGGGAGACCTACGAGCAGTACTTC	CASSLGTGETYEQYF	TRBD1	.	TRBV5-1	TRBJ2-7
TGCGCCAGCACCGGACAGGGGGGATACGAGCAGTACTTC	CASTGQGGYEQYF	TRBD1	once	TRBV5-1	TRBJ2-7
TGTGCCAGCAGTGAAGTGCAGGGGGCCACCTACGAGCAGTACTTC	CASSEVQGATYEQYF	TRBD1	once	TRBV6-1	TRBJ2-7
TGTGCCAGCTCACCAACGGAGGGCACCTACGAGCAGTACTTC	CASSPTEGTYEQYF	.	once	TRBV18	TRBJ2-7
TGTGCCAGCAGACCTACGGCCCAGCGGGGCTACACCTTC	CASRPTAQRGYTF	.	.	TRBV11-2	TRBJ1-2
TGTGCCAGCAGCCCAATGACAGGGTTCACTGAAGCTTTCTTT	CASSPMTGFTEAFF	TRBD1	.	TRBV5-8	TRBJ1-1
TGCGCCACCAGGGGGGGACTTTGGGGGGACGGGGAGACCCAGTACTTC	CATRGGLWGDGETQYF	.	.	TRBV10-2	TRBJ2-5
TGTGCCAGCAGTTACTCGAAGGTCGGGGGGGGAGATACGCAGTATTTT	CASSYSKVGGGDTQYF	TRBD2	.	TRBV6-5	TRBJ2-3
TGCGCCAGCAGCTCCCGGGACAGGGGGCGCCCCTACGAGCAGTACTTC	CASSSRDRGRPYEQYF	TRBD1	.	TRBV5-1	TRBJ2-7
TGTGCCAGCAGTGAGGGGACAGGCCAAGAGACCCAGTACTTC	CASSEGTGQETQYF	TRBD1	.	TRBV2	TRBJ2-5
TGTGCCAGCAGGCTACAGGGGGTCCTAGCGGGGAACACAGATACGCAGTATTTT	CASRLQGVLAGNTDTQYF	.	.	TRBV27	TRBJ2-3
TGTGCCATCAGGGCTGAACACCGTATGGAGACCCAGTACTTC	CAIRAEHRMETQYF	.	.	TRBV10-3	TRBJ2-5
TGTGCCTGGAGTTCTACGGTATTCACAGATACGCAGTATTTT	CAWSSTVFTDTQYF	.	.	TRBV30	TRBJ2-3
TGTGCTAGTGGTTCGGGTAGGGGCCGGGAGACCCAGTACTTC	CASGSGRGRETQYF	.	.	TRBV12-5	TRBJ2-5
TGTGCCTGGAGTGTAAGCCCCGCGATGACCGGGGAGCTGTTTTTT	CAWSVSPAMTGELFF	.	few	TRBV30	TRBJ2-2
TGCGCCAGCAGCTTGGATCTTAGCGGGGACTGGGATACGCAGTATTTT	CASSLDLSGDWDTQYF	TRBD2	.	TRBV5-1	TRBJ2-3
TGTGCCACCAGCAGAGGGCTTTTAGCGGGAGGTACCCAGCAGTACTTC	CATSRGLLAGGTQQYF	TRBD2	.	TRBV15	TRBJ2-7
TGCGCCAGCAGCCAGTCTATAGTCTCTTCCGAGCAGTACTTC	CASSQSIVSSEQYF	.	.	TRBV4-3	TRBJ2-7
TGTGCCAGCAGCGGGGAACCTAATGAAAAACTGTTTTTT	CASSGEPNEKLFF	.	.	TRBV2	TRBJ1-4
TGTGCCAGCAGTTACTCCCGGGGAGGGACCGGGGAGCTGTTTTTT	CASSYSRGGTGELFF	TRBD2	once	TRBV6-6	TRBJ2-2
TGTGCCAGCAGCGTAGCTCCCCTAGGGGTGGAGACCCAGTACTTC	CASSVAPLGVETQYF	.	.	TRBV9	TRBJ2-5
TGCGCCAGCAGCCCCCAGAGGAGACTAGCTGAGACCTACGAGCAGTACTTC	CASSPQRRLAETYEQYF	TRBD2	few	TRBV5-1	TRBJ2-7
TGTGCCAGCAGTCATTCCCGACGGGACACTGAAGCTTTCTTT	CASSHSRRDTEAFF	.	.	TRBV27	TRBJ1-1
TGCGCCAGCCTAGGTGAGACTGAAGCTTTCTTT	CASLGETEAFF	.	.	TRBV10-2	TRBJ1-1
TGTGCCAGCAGCTACGACCCCGTTGGAGGCTATGGCTACACCTTC	CASSYDPVGGYGYTF	.	few	TRBV27	TRBJ1-2
TGCGCCAGCAGAGGCAGGGGGACGAACACTGAAGCTTTCTTT	CASRGRGTNTEAFF	TRBD1	.	TRBV10-2	TRBJ1-1
TGTGCCAGCAGTGAAGTCTGGACAGTCAAAATCAATCAGCCCCAGCATTTT	CASSEVWTVKINQPQHF	.	once	TRBV6-1	TRBJ1-5
TGTGCCAGCACCCCTAAATTACAGGGGACGAACACTGAAGCTTTCTTT	CASTPKLQGTNTEAFF	TRBD1	.	TRBV11-2	TRBJ1-1
TGTGCCAGTTGGGGCCCCGGGACAGGGGTGAAAAAACTGTTTTTT	CASWGPGTGVKKLFF	TRBD1	.	TRBV6-5	TRBJ1-4
TGTGCCAGCAGCGAAATCAGGGGACAGTACTTC	CASSEIRGQYF	.	.	TRBV2	TRBJ2-7
TGTGCCAGCAGAGGGACAGGACAAGAGACCCAGTACTTC	CASRGTGQETQYF	TRBD1	.	TRBV6-1	TRBJ2-5
TGTGCCAGCAGTTTAATAGCGGGAGGGCCGGGTGAGACCCAGTACTTC	CASSLIAGGPGETQYF	TRBD2	.	TRBV27	TRBJ2-5
TGTGCCAGCAAGGTTGAGGGCATCTACGAGCAGTACTTC	CASKVEGIYEQYF	.	.	TRBV2	TRBJ2-7
TGTGCCAGCAGCTTATACGGGGGGCTAAGGAGCAATCAGCCCCAGCATTTT	CASSLYGGLRSNQPQHF	.	.	TRBV11-2	TRBJ1-5
TGCGCCAGCAGGGGACTAGCGGGAGACACCTACGAGCAGTACTTC	CASRGLAGDTYEQYF	TRBD2	.	TRBV5-1	TRBJ2-7